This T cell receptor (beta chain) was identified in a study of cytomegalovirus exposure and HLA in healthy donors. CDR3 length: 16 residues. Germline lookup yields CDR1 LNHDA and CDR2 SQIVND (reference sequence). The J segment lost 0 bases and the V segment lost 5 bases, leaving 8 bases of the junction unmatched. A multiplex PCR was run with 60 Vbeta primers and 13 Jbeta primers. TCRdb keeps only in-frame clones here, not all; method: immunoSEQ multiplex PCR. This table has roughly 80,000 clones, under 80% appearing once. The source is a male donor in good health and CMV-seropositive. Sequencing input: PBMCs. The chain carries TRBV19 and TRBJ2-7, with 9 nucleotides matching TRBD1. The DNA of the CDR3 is TGTGCCAGTAGTGCCGGCACAGGGGGCCCCTCCTACGAGCAGTACTTC. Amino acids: CASSAGTGGPSYEQYF.